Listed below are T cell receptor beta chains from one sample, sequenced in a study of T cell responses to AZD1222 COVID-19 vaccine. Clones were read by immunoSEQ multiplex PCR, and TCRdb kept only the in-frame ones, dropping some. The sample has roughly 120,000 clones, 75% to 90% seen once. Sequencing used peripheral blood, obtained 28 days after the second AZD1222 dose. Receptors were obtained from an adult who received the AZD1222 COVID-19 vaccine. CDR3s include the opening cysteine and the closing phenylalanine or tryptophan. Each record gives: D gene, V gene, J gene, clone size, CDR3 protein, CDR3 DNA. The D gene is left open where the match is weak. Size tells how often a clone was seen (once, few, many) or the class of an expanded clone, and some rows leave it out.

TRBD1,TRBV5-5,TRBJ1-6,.,CASTTQGAGNSPLHF,TGTGCCAGCACCACACAGGGGGCTGGGAATTCACCCCTCCACTTT
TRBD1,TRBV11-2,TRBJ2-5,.,CASSPGTGGETQYF,TGTGCCAGCAGCCCCGGGACAGGGGGGGAGACCCAGTACTTC
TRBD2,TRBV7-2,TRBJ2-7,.,CASSPGLVGYEQYF,TGTGCCAGCAGCCCCGGACTAGTAGGCTACGAGCAGTACTTC
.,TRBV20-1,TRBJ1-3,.,CSARGGGTIYF,TGCAGTGCTAGAGGGGGCGGCACCATATATTTT
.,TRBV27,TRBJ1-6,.,CASSDSSYNSPLHF,TGTGCCAGCAGTGACAGCTCCTATAATTCACCCCTCCACTTT
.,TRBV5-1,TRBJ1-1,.,CASSLVRGDTEAFF,TGCGCCAGCAGCTTGGTGAGGGGAGATACTGAAGCTTTCTTT
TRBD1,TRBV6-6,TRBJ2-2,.,CASSSGQAHTGELFF,TGTGCCAGCAGTTCCGGACAGGCCCACACCGGGGAGCTGTTTTTT
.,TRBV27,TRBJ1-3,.,CASSLQGLGNTIYF,TGTGCCAGCAGTTTACAGGGGTTAGGAAACACCATATATTTT
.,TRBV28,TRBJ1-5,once,CASSLDGVGQPQHF,TGTGCCAGCAGTTTGGATGGGGTCGGTCAGCCCCAGCATTTT
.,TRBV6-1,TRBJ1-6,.,CASSEGHSPNSPLHF,TGTGCCAGCAGTGAAGGGCATTCACCAAATTCACCCCTCCACTTT
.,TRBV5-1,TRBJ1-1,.,CASSPTTGIRMNTEAFF,TGCGCCAGCAGTCCGACCACAGGTATCCGAATGAACACTGAAGCTTTCTTT
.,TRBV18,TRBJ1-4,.,CASSPPGLIEKLFF,TGTGCCAGCTCACCTCCGGGACTTATTGAAAAACTGTTTTTT
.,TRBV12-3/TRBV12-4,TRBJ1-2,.,CASSLELYGYTF,TGTGCCAGCAGTTTGGAGCTCTATGGCTACACCTTC
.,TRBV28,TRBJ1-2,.,CASSSGRPRGGYTF,TGTGCCAGCAGTTCGGGCAGGCCTAGGGGGGGCTACACCTTC
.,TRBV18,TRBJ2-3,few,CASSPGISTDTQYF,TGTGCCAGCTCACCTGGGATTAGCACAGATACGCAGTATTTT
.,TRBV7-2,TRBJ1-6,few,CASSPGLGDSPLHF,TGTGCCAGCAGCCCTGGGCTAGGTGACTCACCCCTCCACTTT
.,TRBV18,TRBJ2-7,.,CASSPTGPHYEQYF,TGTGCCAGCTCACCAACAGGGCCCCACTACGAGCAGTACTTC
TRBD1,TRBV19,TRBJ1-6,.,CASSIRPGQGAFISPLHF,TGTGCCAGTAGTATTAGGCCGGGACAGGGGGCCTTTATTTCACCCCTCCACTTT
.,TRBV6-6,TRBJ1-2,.,CASSYYSGDYGYTF,TGTGCCAGCAGTTACTACAGCGGGGACTATGGCTACACCTTC
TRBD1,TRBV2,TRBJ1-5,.,CASSANRGGGWPQHF,TGTGCCAGCAGCGCAAACAGGGGAGGGGGCTGGCCCCAGCATTTT
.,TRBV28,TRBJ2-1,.,CASCIAGSNEQFF,TGTGCCAGTTGTATTGCGGGCTCCAATGAGCAGTTCTTC
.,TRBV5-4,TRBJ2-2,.,CASSLENRYDGDGELFF,TGTGCCAGCAGCTTGGAGAACAGATACGATGGGGACGGGGAGCTGTTTTTT
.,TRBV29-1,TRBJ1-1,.,CSVVSGWTEAFF,TGCAGCGTTGTGTCAGGGTGGACTGAAGCTTTCTTT
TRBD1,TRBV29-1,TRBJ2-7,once,CSVEGAGTGMGEQYF,TGCAGCGTTGAAGGAGCCGGGACAGGGATGGGGGAGCAGTACTTC
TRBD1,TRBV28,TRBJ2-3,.,CASSPPDRGSRTQYF,TGTGCCAGCAGTCCGCCGGACAGGGGATCACGTACGCAGTATTTT
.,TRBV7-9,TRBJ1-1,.,CASSFQTGANTEAFF,TGTGCCAGCAGCTTCCAAACCGGGGCCAACACTGAAGCTTTCTTT